Following are 30 T cell receptor beta chains from one sample sequenced in a study of cytomegalovirus exposure and HLA in healthy donors. Vbeta (60) and Jbeta (13) primers were used in the PCR. Assay: immunoSEQ multiplex PCR; the TCRdb copy retains only in-frame clones and omits some. The repertoire includes about 100,000 clones, around 82% of them detected once, and about 0.79% sits in the top ten. Sequencing input: PBMCs. All receptors derive from a woman aged 60 to 75 in good health and CMV-seronegative.

This clone has only a few counts. V and J are TRBV5-5 and TRBJ2-7; unclear D gene. Trimming removed 1 base from V and 1 base from J, with 12 bases in between. Germline V gene sequence: CDR1 SGHKS, CDR2 YYEKEE (reference sequence). The CDR3 sequence is 15 residues long. This CDR3 is CASSLQVYSSYEQYF. In nucleotides, the CDR3 is TGTGCCAGCAGCTTGCAGGTTTACAGTTCCTACGAGCAGTACTTC.

The chain joins TRBV30 to TRBJ2-7, with a weak D call TRBD2 (5 bases). The V gene's germline CDR1 is GTSNPN and CDR2 SVGIG (reference sequence). The CDR3 is made up of 12 amino acids. Trimming pared 5 bases from V and 4 bases from J, leaving 12 bases between. This chain's CDR3 is CAWEVTGYEQYF. The DNA for the CDR3 is TGTGCCTGGGAGGTCACGGGGTACGAGCAGTACTTC.

This chain uses TRBV19 with TRBJ1-1; 10 bases map to TRBD1. CDR1 and CDR2 from the germline V gene are LNHDA and SQIVND (reference sequence). The junction had 9 bases not matched to a gene; V was cut back by 4 bases and J by 1 base. The CDR3 is made up of 17 amino acids. DNA of the CDR3: TGTGCCAGTAGTACCCTCCCGGGACAGGGGAAGAACACTGAAGCTTTCTTT. Its protein is CASSTLPGQGKNTEAFF.

J is TRBJ2-1 and V is TRBV15; 12 nucleotides align to TRBD2. Germline V gives CDR1 LNHNV, CDR2 YYDKDF (reference sequence). This CDR3 comprises 17 residues. V shed 2 bases and J 7 bases; nucleotides not matched to a gene: 9. Written as DNA, the CDR3 is TGTGCCACCAGCAGACTGCCTAGCGGGAGGGCCGTTAATGAGCAGTTCTTC. Translation: CATSRLPSGRAVNEQFF.

The CDR3 DNA reads TGTGCCAGCAGCCCAACTACCGGGGCCCAGTACTTC. Residues: CASSPTTGAQYF. The rearrangement uses TRBV5-4 and TRBJ2-5, with D possibly matching TRBD2 (5 bases). The CDR3 runs to 12 residues. V was trimmed by 4 bases and J by 9 bases, leaving 13 bases between them. The germline V gene has CDR1 SGHNT and CDR2 YYREEE (reference sequence).

This chain uses TRBV5-1 with TRBJ2-1, with TRBD2 identical over 8 bases. The germline V gene has CDR1 SGHRS and CDR2 YFSETQ. Trimming cost V 4 bases and J 3 bases; bases outside gene matches: 9. CDR3 size: 16 residues. CDR3 in amino acids: CASSPGGGPRYNEQFF. The CDR3 DNA sequence: TGCGCCAGCAGCCCCGGGGGGGGTCCCCGCTACAATGAGCAGTTCTTC.

The chain combines TRBV5-6 with TRBJ2-2; no reliable D call. Germline V gene sequence: CDR1 SGHDT, CDR2 YYEEEE. V lost 3 bases and J lost 7, with 10 bases in between. CDR3 length equals 13 residues. The CDR3 coding sequence is TGTGCCAGCAGCTCCCCCCCTTACGGGGAGCTGTTTTTT. Its translation is CASSSPPYGELFF.

The V and J genes are TRBV6-6 and TRBJ2-7; D uncertain. The germline gives CDR1 MNHNY, CDR2 SVGAGI (reference sequence). V shed 5 bases and J shed 6 bases, with 8 bases lying between them. This CDR3 has 11 amino acids. The CDR3 loop reads CASSVSSEQYF. The CDR3 DNA reads TGTGCCAGCAGTGTTAGTTCCGAGCAGTACTTC.

V and J are TRBV19 and TRBJ1-1; 8 bases line up with TRBD1. Trimming at V came to 1 base and at J to 8 bases, leaving 6 bases not matched to a gene. The CDR3 extends over 14 amino acids. Germline V lookup: CDR1 LNHDA, CDR2 SQIVND (reference sequence). The CDR3 region is CASSIGLSGGEAFF. The CDR3 coding sequence is TGTGCCAGTAGTATAGGACTTTCAGGGGGCGAAGCTTTCTTT. Complete variable domain (other parts from reference TRBV19 and TRBJ1-1): DGGITQSPKYLFRKEGQNVTLSCEQNLNHDAMYWYRQDPGQGLRLIYYSQIVNDFQKGDIAEGYSVSREKKESFPLTVTSAQKNPTAFYLCASSIGLSGGEAFFGQGTRLTVV.

This clone appeared once. The same CDR3 can be traced to other DNA sequences in this sample. The chain carries TRBV5-1 and TRBJ2-7; 10 positions agree with TRBD2. V was clipped by 2 bases and J by 2 bases; unmatched bases: 7. The CDR3 contains 16 residues. Looked up from germline, CDR1 is SGHRS and CDR2 is YFSETQ. This CDR3 is CASSFGLAGEAYEQYF. The CDR3 bases are TGCGCCAGCAGCTTCGGGCTAGCGGGGGAAGCCTACGAGCAGTACTTC.

This rearrangement joins TRBV28 to TRBJ2-3; 9 bases fit TRBD2. The length of the CDR3 is 19 residues. Germline values: CDR1 MDHEN, CDR2 SYDVKM. V dropped 2 bases and J dropped 5; count of bases not matched to a gene: 17. CDR3: CASSLEGAGGGAQVDTQYF. Written as DNA, the CDR3 is TGTGCCAGCAGTTTAGAAGGAGCCGGCGGGGGGGCGCAGGTAGATACGCAGTATTTT.

This clone was observed once. This rearrangement joins TRBV30 to TRBJ2-2; TRBD1 matches 8 bases. V shed 5 bases, J shed 5 bases, and the junction held 7 bases outside the gene matches. CDR1 and CDR2 from the germline V gene are GTSNPN and SVGIG (reference sequence). The CDR3 has 14 amino acids. CDR3 region: CAWDRGVETGELFF. The CDR3 bases are TGTGCCTGGGACAGGGGAGTTGAGACCGGGGAGCTGTTTTTT.

This clone has a single count. J is TRBJ1-5 and V is TRBV5-5; TRBD1 might be the D (5 bases). The CDR3 has 15 residues. Per germline, CDR1 SGHKS and CDR2 YYEKEE (reference sequence). The germline V and J ends were trimmed by 3 bases and 1 base, with 11 bases remaining between them. DNA of the CDR3: TGTGCCAGCAGCTCCGGACATACCAGCAATCAGCCCCAGCATTTT. Encoded protein: CASSSGHTSNQPQHF. Based on the CDR3 plus reference TRBV5-5 and TRBJ1-5, the full variable domain is DAGVTQSPTHLIKTRGQQVTLRCSPISGHKSVSWYQQVLGQGPQFIFQYYEKEERGRGNFPDRFSARQFPNYSSELNVNALLLGDSALYLCASSSGHTSNQPQHFGDGTRLSIL.

V and J are TRBV27 and TRBJ1-5, with a weak D call TRBD1 (6 bases). The CDR3 is made up of 15 amino acids. Deletions cut 4 bases from V and 6 bases from J, with 16 bases between. Germline-derived CDR1 and CDR2 are MNHEY and SMNVEV (reference sequence). In DNA, the CDR3 is TGTGCCAGCAGTTCGCGCCCTACAGGGTCTCAGCCCCAGCATTTT. It codes for CASSSRPTGSQPQHF.

This clone showed up just once. The chain has TRBV6-5 and TRBJ2-7, with D unresolved. This CDR3 comprises 15 residues. The germline V gene has CDR1 MNHEY and CDR2 SVGAGI. V lost 0 bases to trimming and J lost 1 base, with 10 bases between them. As DNA, the CDR3 is TGTGCCAGCAGTTACTCGGCTAGGCAGTCCTACGAGCAGTACTTC. This codes for CASSYSARQSYEQYF.

J is TRBJ2-3 and V is TRBV6-5, with D perhaps matching TRBD2 (5 bases). Germline assignment: CDR1 MNHEY and CDR2 SVGAGI. The CDR3 loop spans 11 amino acids. Trimming left V 7 bases short and J 3 bases short, with 5 bases between. The CDR3 loop is CASKRTDTQYF. CDR3 DNA: TGTGCCAGCAAGCGGACAGATACGCAGTATTTT.

V gene TRBV4-1 combines with J gene TRBJ2-1, with 16 nucleotides matching TRBD2. The CDR3 spans 22 residues. The junction had 14 bases not matched to a gene; V was cut back by 3 bases and J by 0 bases. Germline CDR1 reads MGHRA; CDR2 reads YSYEKL. The CDR3 nucleotides are TGCGCCAGCAGCCACCCCCTCGGGACTAGCGGGAGGGCCATCGGCTCCTACAATGAGCAGTTCTTC. The encoded protein is CASSHPLGTSGRAIGSYNEQFF.

The chain couples TRBV6-5 to TRBJ2-7, with TRBD1 as a possible D gene (6 bases). Trimming stripped 5 bases from V and 1 base from J, with 15 bases between. Germline loops: CDR1 MNHEY, CDR2 SVGAGI. This CDR3 contains 15 residues. CDR3 sequence reads: CASSPVVGASYEQYF. The CDR3 DNA reads as TGTGCCAGCAGTCCGGTGGTGGGGGCGTCCTACGAGCAGTACTTC.

J is TRBJ2-5 and V is TRBV5-6, with D possibly being TRBD2 (7 bases). This CDR3 region has 15 residues. Per germline, CDR1 SGHDT and CDR2 YYEEEE. The germline V and J ends were trimmed by 2 bases and 5 bases, with 16 bases remaining between them. CDR3 residues: CASSFWWGGGETQYF. The CDR3 DNA sequence: TGTGCCAGCAGCTTTTGGTGGGGGGGCGGGGAGACCCAGTACTTC. Based on the CDR3 plus reference TRBV5-6 and TRBJ2-5, the full variable domain is DAGVTQSPTHLIKTRGQQVTLRCSPKSGHDTVSWYQQALGQGPQFIFQYYEEEERQRGNFPDRFSGHQFPNYSSELNVNALLLGDSALYLCASSFWWGGGETQYFGPGTRLLVL.

The chain recombines TRBV11-2 with TRBJ1-5; D is unclear. The ends were cut back, 0 bases at V and 0 bases at J, with 9 bases in the middle. Per germline, CDR1 SGHAT and CDR2 FQNNGV. The CDR3 runs 16 residues. The CDR3 loop reads CASSLEGPYSNQPQHF. CDR3 nucleotides: TGTGCCAGCAGCTTAGAGGGCCCGTATAGCAATCAGCCCCAGCATTTT.

For the CDR3, the DNA is TGTGCCAGCAGCTTAGCGCAGTTACGTTACGAGCAGTACTTC. It encodes CASSLAQLRYEQYF. The chain carries TRBV7-2 and TRBJ2-7; D ambiguous. The CDR3 extends over 14 amino acids. Germline V gene lookup returns CDR1 SGHTA and CDR2 FQGNSA. Trimming removed 0 bases from V and 4 bases from J, with 10 bases in between.

This clone was counted a few times. This chain connects TRBV29-1 to TRBJ1-2, with D perhaps TRBD1 (5 bases). The germline CDR1 and CDR2 sequences are SQVTM and ANQGSEA. V was shortened by 0 bases and J by 8 bases, with 13 bases between the two germline ends. This CDR3 region has 13 residues. CDR3 sequence (DNA): TGCAGCGTTGAAGAGGGGGGTCACACAGGCTACACCTTC. Protein sequence: CSVEEGGHTGYTF.

The V call is TRBV9, the J call TRBJ2-7, with D possibly being TRBD2 (6 bases). The CDR3 totals 14 residues. Trimming took off 3 bases at V and 4 bases at J, with 14 bases between the two ends. Germline V gene sequence: CDR1 SGDLS, CDR2 YYNGEE. For the CDR3, the DNA is TGTGCCAGCAGCGCCGGCCTAGCGACGTACGAGCAGTACTTC. Translating it yields CASSAGLATYEQYF.

This clone was counted a few times. The J gene is TRBJ1-4, the V gene TRBV4-3; D is possibly TRBD1 (5 bases). Between the trimmed V and J ends, which lost 0 bases and 8 bases, there was a span of 13 bases. CDR1 and CDR2 (germline): LGHNA, YSLEER. This CDR3 is 15 amino acids long. The CDR3 nucleotides read TGCGCCAGCAGCCAAGATGGCCAGGGCGCGGAAAAACTGTTTTTT. As protein: CASSQDGQGAEKLFF.

The chain employs TRBV15 and TRBJ2-7; a possible D gene is TRBD1 (5 bases). Trimming removed 0 bases from V and 5 bases from J, with 14 bases in between. Germline V gene sequence: CDR1 LNHNV, CDR2 YYDKDF (reference sequence). This CDR3 is 15 amino acids long. The CDR3 DNA follows: TGTGCCACCAGCAGAGATCAGGGTATAGGCCACGAGCAGTACTTC. Protein sequence: CATSRDQGIGHEQYF.

The chain joins TRBV6-6 to TRBJ2-1, with TRBD2 matching over 11 bases. Per the germline V gene, CDR1 is MNHNY and CDR2 is SVGAGI (reference sequence). The CDR3 extends over 16 amino acids. J lost 4 bases, V lost 2 bases, and 4 bases had no gene match. The CDR3 sequence is CASSYEGTSGYNEQFF. The CDR3 DNA follows: TGTGCCAGCAGTTACGAAGGGACTAGCGGATACAATGAGCAGTTCTTC.

This clone was detected a few times. This chain uses TRBV2 with TRBJ1-5, with D perhaps matching TRBD1 (6 bases). CDR1 is SNHLY, CDR2 FYNNEI, per germline. The CDR3 spans 15 residues. Between the trimmed V and J ends, which lost 6 bases and 4 bases, there was a span of 16 bases. The CDR3 nucleotides read TGTGCCAGCAGAGCGGACAGCGCACATAATCAGCCCCAGCATTTT. Protein: CASRADSAHNQPQHF.

This chain joins TRBV10-3 and TRBJ1-5; D call uncertain. This CDR3 spans 14 amino acids. With 0 bases removed from V and 12 bases from J, the gap between germline ends came to 15 bases. The V gene's germline CDR1 is ENHRY and CDR2 SYGVKD. CDR3 amino acids: CAISESSGPLGQHF. The CDR3 nucleotides are TGTGCCATCAGTGAGTCGTCGGGTCCCCTCGGCCAGCATTTT.

On this clone: Germline and junction disagree at one end, which may indicate a read error. This chain uses TRBV7-9 with TRBJ2-5; no definite D call. The CDR3 has 12 amino acids. Germline-derived CDR1 and CDR2 are SEHNR and FQNEAQ (reference sequence). Here the CDR3 reads CSSSLLQETQYF. CDR3 in DNA: TGTTCCAGCAGCTTACTTCAAGAGACCCAGTACTTC.

This clone occurred once. The chain combines TRBV6-5 with TRBJ1-6; no clear D. Germline V gives CDR1 MNHEY, CDR2 SVGAGI. The V end was cut by 6 bases, the J end by 7 bases, with 10 bases between. The length of the CDR3 is 13 residues. The CDR3 DNA follows: TGTGCCAGCAGCAGTGAAGTAAATTCACCCCTCCACTTT. This encodes CASSSEVNSPLHF.